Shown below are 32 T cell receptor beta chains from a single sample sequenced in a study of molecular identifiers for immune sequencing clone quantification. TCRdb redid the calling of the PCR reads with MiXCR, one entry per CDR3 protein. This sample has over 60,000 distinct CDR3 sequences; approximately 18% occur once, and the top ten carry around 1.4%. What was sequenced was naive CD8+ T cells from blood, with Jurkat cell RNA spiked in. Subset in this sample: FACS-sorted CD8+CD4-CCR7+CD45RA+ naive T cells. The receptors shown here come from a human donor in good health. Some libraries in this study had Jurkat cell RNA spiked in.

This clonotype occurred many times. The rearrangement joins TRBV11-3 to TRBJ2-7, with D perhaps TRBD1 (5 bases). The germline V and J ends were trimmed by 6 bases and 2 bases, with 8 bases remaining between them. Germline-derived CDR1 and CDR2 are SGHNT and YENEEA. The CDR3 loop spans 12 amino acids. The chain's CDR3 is CASRSGPYEQYF. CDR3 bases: TGTGCCAGCAGGTCAGGGCCCTACGAGCAGTACTTC. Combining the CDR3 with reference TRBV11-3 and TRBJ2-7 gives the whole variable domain EAGVVQSPRYKIIEKKQPVAFWCNPISGHNTLYWYLQNLGQGPELLIRYENEEAVDDSQLPKDRFSAERLKGVDSTLKIQPAELGDSAVYLCASRSGPYEQYFGPGTRLTVT.

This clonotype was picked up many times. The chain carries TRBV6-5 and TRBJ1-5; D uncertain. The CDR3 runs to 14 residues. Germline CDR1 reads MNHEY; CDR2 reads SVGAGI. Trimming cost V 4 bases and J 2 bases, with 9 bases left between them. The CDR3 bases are TGTGCCAGCAGTTCGGGATATGGCAATCAGCCCCAGCATTTT. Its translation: CASSSGYGNQPQHF.

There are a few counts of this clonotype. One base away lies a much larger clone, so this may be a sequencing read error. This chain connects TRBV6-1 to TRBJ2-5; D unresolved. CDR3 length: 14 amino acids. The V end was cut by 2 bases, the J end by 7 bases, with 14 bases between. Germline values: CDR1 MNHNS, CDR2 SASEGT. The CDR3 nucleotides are TGTGCCAGCAGTGAAAGTGGAGCCGGTGTGACCCAGTACTTC. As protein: CASSESGAGVTQYF.

The CDR3 here is CSASAYWDEKLFF. The CDR3 coding sequence is TGCAGTGCTAGTGCTTATTGGGATGAAAAACTGTTTTTT. V and J are TRBV20-1 and TRBJ1-4; D remains unclear. V was shortened by 3 bases and J by 6 bases, with 11 bases between the two germline ends. The CDR3 is made up of 13 amino acids. Germline lookup yields CDR1 DFQATT and CDR2 SNEGSKA (reference sequence).

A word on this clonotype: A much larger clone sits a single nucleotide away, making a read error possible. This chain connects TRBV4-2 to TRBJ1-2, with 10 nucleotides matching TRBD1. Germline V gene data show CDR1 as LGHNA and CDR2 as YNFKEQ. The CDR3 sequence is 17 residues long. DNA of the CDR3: TGTACCAGCAGCCAAGAGTTTGCCGGGACAGGGGTCGATGGCTACACCTTC. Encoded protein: CTSSQEFAGTGVDGYTF.

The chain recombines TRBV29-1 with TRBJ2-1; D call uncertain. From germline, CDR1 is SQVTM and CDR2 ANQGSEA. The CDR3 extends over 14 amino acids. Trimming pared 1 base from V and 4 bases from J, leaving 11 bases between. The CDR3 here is CSVEGQTRYNEQFF. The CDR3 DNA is TGCAGCGTTGAAGGGCAGACGAGATACAATGAGCAGTTCTTC.

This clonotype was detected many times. CDR3 region: CASRRQGATEAFF. Written as DNA, the CDR3 is TGTGCCAGCAGGAGACAGGGGGCTACTGAAGCTTTCTTT. The chain joins TRBV2 to TRBJ1-1, with 10 bases lining up with TRBD1. This CDR3 contains 13 residues. The V segment lost 6 bases and the J segment 5 bases; nucleotides outside the gene matches: 3. Per the germline V gene, CDR1 is SNHLY and CDR2 is FYNNEI.

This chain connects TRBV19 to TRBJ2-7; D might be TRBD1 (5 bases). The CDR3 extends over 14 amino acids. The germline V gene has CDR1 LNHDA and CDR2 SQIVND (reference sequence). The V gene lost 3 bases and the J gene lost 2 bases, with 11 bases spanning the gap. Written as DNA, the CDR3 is TGTGCCAGTAGTATTAGGGGTTATACCTACGAGCAGTACTTC. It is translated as CASSIRGYTYEQYF.

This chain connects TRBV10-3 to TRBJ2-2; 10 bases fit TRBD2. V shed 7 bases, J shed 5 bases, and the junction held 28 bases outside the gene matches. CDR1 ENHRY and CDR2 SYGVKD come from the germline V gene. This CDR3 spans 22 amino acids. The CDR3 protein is CAINGRSLVGEREGIGTGELFF. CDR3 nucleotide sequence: TGTGCCATCAACGGACGCTCCCTTGTTGGCGAGCGGGAGGGTATTGGGACCGGGGAGCTGTTTTTT.

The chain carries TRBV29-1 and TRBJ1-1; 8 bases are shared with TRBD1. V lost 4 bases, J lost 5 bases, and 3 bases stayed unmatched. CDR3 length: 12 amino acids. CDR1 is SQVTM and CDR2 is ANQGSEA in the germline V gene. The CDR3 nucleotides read TGCAGCGTTGGTACAGGGGGAACTGAAGCTTTCTTT. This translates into CSVGTGGTEAFF.

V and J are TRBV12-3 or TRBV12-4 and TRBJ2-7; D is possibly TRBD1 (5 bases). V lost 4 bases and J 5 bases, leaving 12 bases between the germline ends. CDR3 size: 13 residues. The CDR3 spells CASSWAGSHEQYF. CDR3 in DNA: TGTGCCAGCAGTTGGGCAGGGTCGCACGAGCAGTACTTC.

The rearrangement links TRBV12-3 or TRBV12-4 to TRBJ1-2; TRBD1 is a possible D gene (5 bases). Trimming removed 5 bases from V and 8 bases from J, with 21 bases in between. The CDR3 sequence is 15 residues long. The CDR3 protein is CASSPWTRTYGGYTF. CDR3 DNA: TGTGCCAGCAGTCCTTGGACAAGGACCTATGGGGGCTACACCTTC.

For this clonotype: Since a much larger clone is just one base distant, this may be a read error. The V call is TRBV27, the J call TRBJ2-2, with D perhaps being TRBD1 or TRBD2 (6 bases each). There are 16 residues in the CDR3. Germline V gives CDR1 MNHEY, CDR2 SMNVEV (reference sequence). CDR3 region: CVSKRSTGSYTGGLFF. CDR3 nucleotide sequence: TGTGTCAGCAAACGATCTACAGGGTCCTACACCGGGGGGCTGTTTTTT.

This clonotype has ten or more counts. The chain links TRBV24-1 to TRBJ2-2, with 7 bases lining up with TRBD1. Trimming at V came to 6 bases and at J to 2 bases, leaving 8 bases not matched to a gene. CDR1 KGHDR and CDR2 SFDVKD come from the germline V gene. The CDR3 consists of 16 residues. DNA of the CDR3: TGTGCCACCAGTTGGGGGACAGCGACTAACACCGGGGAGCTGTTTTTT. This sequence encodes CATSWGTATNTGELFF.

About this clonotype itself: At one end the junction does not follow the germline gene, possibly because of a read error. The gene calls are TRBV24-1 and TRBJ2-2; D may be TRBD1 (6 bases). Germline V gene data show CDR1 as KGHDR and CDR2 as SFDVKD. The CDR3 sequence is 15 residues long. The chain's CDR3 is CATSDADRLTGEPFF. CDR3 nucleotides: TGTGCCACCAGTGACGCGGACAGACTTACCGGGGAGCCGTTTTTT.

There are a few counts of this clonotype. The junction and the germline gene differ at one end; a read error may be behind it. CDR3 protein: CASGLGAGHFSGNTIYF. The CDR3 nucleotides are TGTGCCAGCGGCTTAGGGGCAGGCCATTTCTCTGGAAACACCATATATTTT. The chain has TRBV11-2 and TRBJ1-3; the D gene is possibly TRBD1 (5 bases). This CDR3 has 17 amino acids. Germline CDR1 SGHAT, CDR2 FQNNGV.

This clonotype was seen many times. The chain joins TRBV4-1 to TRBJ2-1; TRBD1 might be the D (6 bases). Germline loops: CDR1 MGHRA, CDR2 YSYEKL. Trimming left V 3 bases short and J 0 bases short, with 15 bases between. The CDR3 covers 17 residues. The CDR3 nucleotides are TGCGCCAGCAGCCAGGGGGCAGGGATATTCTCCTACAATGAGCAGTTCTTC. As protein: CASSQGAGIFSYNEQFF.

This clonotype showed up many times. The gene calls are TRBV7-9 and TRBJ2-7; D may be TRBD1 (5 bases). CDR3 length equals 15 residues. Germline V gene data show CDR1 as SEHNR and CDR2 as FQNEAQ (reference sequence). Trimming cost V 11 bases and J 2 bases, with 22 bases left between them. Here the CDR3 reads CACAPPDRTTYEQYF. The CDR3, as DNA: TGTGCCTGCGCCCCCCCCGACAGAACTACCTACGAGCAGTACTTC.

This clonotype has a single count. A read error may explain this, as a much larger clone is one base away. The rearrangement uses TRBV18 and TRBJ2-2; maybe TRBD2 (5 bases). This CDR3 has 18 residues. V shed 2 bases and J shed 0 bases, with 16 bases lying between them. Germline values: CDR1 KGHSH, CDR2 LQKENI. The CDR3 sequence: CASSPLSSEGPNTGELFF. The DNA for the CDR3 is TGTGCCAGCTCACCATTGTCGTCCGAGGGTCCGAACACCGGGGAGCTGTTTTTT.

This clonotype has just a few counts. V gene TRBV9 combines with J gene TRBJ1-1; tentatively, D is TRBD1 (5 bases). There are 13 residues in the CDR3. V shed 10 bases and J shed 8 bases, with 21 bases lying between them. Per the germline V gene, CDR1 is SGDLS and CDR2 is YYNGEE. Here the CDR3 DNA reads TGTGCCTCCGCGATGGGGGGTTGGTCGGAAGCTTTCTTT. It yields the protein CASAMGGWSEAFF.

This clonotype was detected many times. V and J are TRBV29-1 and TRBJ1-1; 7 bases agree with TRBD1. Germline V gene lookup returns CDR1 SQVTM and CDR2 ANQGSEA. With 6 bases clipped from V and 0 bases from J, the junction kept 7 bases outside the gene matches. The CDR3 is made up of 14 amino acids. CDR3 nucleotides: TGCAGCGTGCGGTCAGGGGGTATGAACACTGAAGCTTTCTTT. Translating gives CSVRSGGMNTEAFF. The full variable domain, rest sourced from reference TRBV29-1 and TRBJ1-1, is SAVISQKPSRDICQRGTSLTIQCQVDSQVTMMFWYRQQPGQSLTLIATANQGSEATYESGFVIDKFPISRPNLTFSTLTVSNMSPEDSSIYLCSVRSGGMNTEAFFGQGTRLTVV.

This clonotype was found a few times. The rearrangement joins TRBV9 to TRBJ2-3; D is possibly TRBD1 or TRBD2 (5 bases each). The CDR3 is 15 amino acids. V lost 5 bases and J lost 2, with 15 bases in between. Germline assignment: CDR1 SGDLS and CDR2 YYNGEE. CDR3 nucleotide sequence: TGTGCCAGCAGGGACTCCGGGACCAACACAGATACGCAGTATTTT. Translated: CASRDSGTNTDTQYF.

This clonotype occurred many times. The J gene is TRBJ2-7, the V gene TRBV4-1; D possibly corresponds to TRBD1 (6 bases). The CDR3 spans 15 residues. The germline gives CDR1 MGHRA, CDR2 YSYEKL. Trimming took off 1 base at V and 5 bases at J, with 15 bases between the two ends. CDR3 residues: CASSQGPRGSDEQYF. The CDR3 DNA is TGCGCCAGCAGCCAAGGGCCCAGGGGTTCTGACGAGCAGTACTTC.

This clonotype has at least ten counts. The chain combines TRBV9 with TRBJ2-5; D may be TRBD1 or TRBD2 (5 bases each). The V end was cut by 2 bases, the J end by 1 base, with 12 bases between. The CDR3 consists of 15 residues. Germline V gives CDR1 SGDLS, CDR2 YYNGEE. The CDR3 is CASSVWGRPQETQYF. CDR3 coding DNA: TGTGCCAGCAGCGTTTGGGGGAGACCCCAAGAGACCCAGTACTTC.

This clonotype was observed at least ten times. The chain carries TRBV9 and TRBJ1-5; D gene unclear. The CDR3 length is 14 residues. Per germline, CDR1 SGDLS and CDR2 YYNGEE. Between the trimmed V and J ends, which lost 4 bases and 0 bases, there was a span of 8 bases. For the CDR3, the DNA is TGTGCCAGCAGCTTAACAGCTAGCAATCAGCCCCAGCATTTT. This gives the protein CASSLTASNQPQHF.

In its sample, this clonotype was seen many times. The CDR3 sequence: CASGLVRTGGYQETQYF. The CDR3 region has the DNA TGTGCTAGTGGTTTGGTCCGGACAGGGGGGTACCAAGAGACCCAGTACTTC. The chain recombines TRBV12-5 with TRBJ2-5; 10 bases agree with TRBD1. The CDR3 is 17 residues long. With V trimmed by 0 bases and J by 0 bases, 4 bases remained unmatched. The V gene's germline CDR1 is LGHNT and CDR2 FRNRAP.

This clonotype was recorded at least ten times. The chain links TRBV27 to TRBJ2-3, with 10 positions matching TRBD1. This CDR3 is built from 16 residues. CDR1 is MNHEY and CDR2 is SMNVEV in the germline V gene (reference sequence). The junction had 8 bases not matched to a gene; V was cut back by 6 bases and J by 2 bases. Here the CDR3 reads CASRPGTGAFTDTQYF. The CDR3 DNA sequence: TGTGCCAGCAGGCCTGGGACAGGGGCTTTCACAGATACGCAGTATTTT.

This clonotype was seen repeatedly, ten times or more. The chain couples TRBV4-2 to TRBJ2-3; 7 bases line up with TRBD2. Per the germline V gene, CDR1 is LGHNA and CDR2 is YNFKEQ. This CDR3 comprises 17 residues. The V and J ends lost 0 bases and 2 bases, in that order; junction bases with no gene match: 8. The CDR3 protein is CASSQEDRAGFTDTQYF. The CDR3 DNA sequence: TGTGCCAGCAGCCAAGAGGATCGAGCGGGATTCACAGATACGCAGTATTTT.

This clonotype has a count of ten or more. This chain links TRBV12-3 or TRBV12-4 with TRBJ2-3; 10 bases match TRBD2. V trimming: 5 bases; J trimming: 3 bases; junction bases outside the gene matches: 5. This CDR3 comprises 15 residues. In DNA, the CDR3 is TGTGCCAGCAGTGCCGTAGCGGGAGGAACAGATACGCAGTATTTT. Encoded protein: CASSAVAGGTDTQYF.

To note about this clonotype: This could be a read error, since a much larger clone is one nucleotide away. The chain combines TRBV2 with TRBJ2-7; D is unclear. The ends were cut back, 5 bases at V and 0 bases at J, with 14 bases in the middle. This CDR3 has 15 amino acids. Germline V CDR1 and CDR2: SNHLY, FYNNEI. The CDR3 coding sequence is TGTGCCAGCAGTAGCCGAGGCGAGAGCTCCTACGAGCAGTACTTC. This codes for CASSSRGESSYEQYF.

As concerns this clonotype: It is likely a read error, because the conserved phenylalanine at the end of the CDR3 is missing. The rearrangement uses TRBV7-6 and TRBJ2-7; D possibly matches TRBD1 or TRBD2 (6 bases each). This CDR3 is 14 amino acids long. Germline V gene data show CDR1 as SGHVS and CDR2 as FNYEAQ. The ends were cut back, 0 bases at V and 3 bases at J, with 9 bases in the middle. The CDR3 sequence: CASSLAGGGYEQYS. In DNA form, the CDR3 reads TGTGCCAGCAGCTTAGCCGGGGGCGGCTACGAGCAGTACTCC.

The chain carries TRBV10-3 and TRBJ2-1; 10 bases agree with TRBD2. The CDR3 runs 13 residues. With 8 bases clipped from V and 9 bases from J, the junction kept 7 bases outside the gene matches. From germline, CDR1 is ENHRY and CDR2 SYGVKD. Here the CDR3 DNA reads TGTGCCATCCTAGCGGGAGAAAACAGTGAGCAGTTCTTC. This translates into CAILAGENSEQFF.